This T cell receptor beta chain is drawn from a study of OX40 agonist ivuxolimab in advanced cancers. This clone was counted only a few times. Antigen specificity is unknown. V was trimmed by 7 bases and J by 1 base, leaving 10 bases between them. Germline values: CDR1 WNHNN, CDR2 SYGVQD (reference sequence). The CDR3 extends over 13 amino acids. The protocol was immunoSEQ multiplex PCR, while the TCRdb copy is restricted to in-frame clones and leaves out a portion. The sample has tens of thousands of clones; 87% are singletons. Overall study findings and caveats: Low normalized T-cell clonal expansion also characterized some of the nonresponders.

Sequenced material: CD4+ or CD8+ T cells sorted from blood, taken in a trial of the OX40 agonist ivuxolimab. The chain uses TRBV10-1 and TRBJ1-1; no clear D. The TCR comes from an adult with an advanced solid tumor such as melanoma, head and neck, liver or kidney cancer. CDR3 coding DNA: TGCGCCAGCAAAGATAATACGAACACTGAAGCTTTCTTT. It yields the protein CASKDNTNTEAFF.